One T cell receptor beta chain is described in this entry. Its antigen is unknown. After removal of 3 bases from V and 2 bases from J, the junction contained 9 bases not matched to a gene. The CDR3 is 15 residues long. CDR1 is DFQATT and CDR2 is SNEGSKA in the germline V gene (reference sequence). The sample belongs to a study of CD8 T cells in ankylosing spondylitis. Quantitative 5'-RACE with molecular barcodes generated TCR beta libraries. TCRdb ran MiXCR on the 5' RACE reads and lists one entry per CDR3 protein. The sample consists of tens of thousands of distinct CDR3 sequences, approximately 5.7% of them appearing once. Study-level results: Earlier reports found some motif variants in synovial fluid and blood in reactive arthritis. Reported data indicate significant enrichment of disease-linked clones within matched ankylosing spondylitis synovial fluid. Apparently characteristic of ankylosing spondylitis blood was a TCR beta motif (roughly eight highly homologous variants).

The chain has TRBV20-1 and TRBJ2-5; 7 bases map to TRBD2. The clonotype was recovered from a male donor with ankylosing spondylitis. Sequencing used synovial fluid, either unsorted or a sorted T cell fraction (not recorded which). The CDR3, as DNA: TGCAGTGCTAGTGGTGGACTAGTTGGACAAGAGACCCAGTACTTC. Translation: CSASGGLVGQETQYF.